A selection of T cell receptor beta chains follows, all from one sample in a study of blood T cell repertoires in COVID-19. The method was immunoSEQ multiplex PCR; TCRdb's version includes in-frame clones alone and lacks a portion of them. The sample holds around 190,000 clones, around 85% seen once. The sequencing sample was made of PBMCs or T cells enriched from blood (not recorded which). All receptors come from a woman in her twenties or thirties who had recovered from COVID-19. Each CDR3 is given with its conserved first and last residue. The D gene is left open where the match is weak. Clone size is given for some rows only: seen once, a few or many times, or a class if the clone is expanded.

j_call v_call d_call clone_size cdr3_nt cdr3_aa
TRBJ2-1 TRBV5-1 TRBD2 . TGCGCCAGCAGCTTGGGAGCGGGGCGGAGCAAACAGTACAATGAGCAGTTCTTC CASSLGAGRSKQYNEQFF
TRBJ2-7 TRBV3-1/TRBV3-2 TRBD2 . TGTGCCAGCAGCCTCGGGAGGGGAAGCGGGAGGGCCGAGAGGGAACACGAGCAGTACTTC CASSLGRGSGRAEREHEQYF
TRBJ2-7 TRBV27 TRBD2 . TGTGCCAGCAGTTTTGTCACTAGCGGGAGCTCCTACGAGCAGTACTTC CASSFVTSGSSYEQYF
TRBJ2-4 TRBV5-8 TRBD1 . TGTGCCAGCAGCCGCCGGACAGGAAAGAAAAACATTCAGTACTTC CASSRRTGKKNIQYF
TRBJ2-3 TRBV25-1 . . TGTGCCAGCAGTAAAGCAACGGGAGCGAGAACAGATACGCAGTATTTT CASSKATGARTDTQYF
TRBJ2-5 TRBV2 TRBD1 . TGTGCCAGCCTGCCCGGGACAGGCGGAGAGACCCAGTACTTC CASLPGTGGETQYF
TRBJ1-1 TRBV5-4 . once TGTGCCAGCAGGGGCGGTGGCAGGGTCGGCACTGAAGCTTTCTTT CASRGGGRVGTEAFF
TRBJ2-5 TRBV7-9 . . TGTGCCAGCAGCAATACAGGAATTCAAGAGACCCAGTACTTC CASSNTGIQETQYF
TRBJ2-5 TRBV12-3/TRBV12-4 . . TGTGCCAGCAGTCCCGGAGAGGGGACCCAGTACTTC CASSPGEGTQYF
TRBJ1-5 TRBV19 . few TGTGCCAGTAGTTTCGGGGGGTTAGGTCAGCCCCAGCATTTT CASSFGGLGQPQHF
TRBJ2-3 TRBV7-3 . . TGTGCCAGCAGCTCCCGTAGCGGTGGGTTCACAGATACGCAGTATTTT CASSSRSGGFTDTQYF
TRBJ1-2 TRBV5-6 TRBD1 . TGTGCCAGCAGCGTGGGACAGGAGAACTATGGCTACACCTTC CASSVGQENYGYTF
TRBJ1-2 TRBV6-5 TRBD1 . TGTGCCAGCAGCTCCCAGGGGGGTTACTATGGCTACACCTTC CASSSQGGYYGYTF
TRBJ1-1 TRBV30 . . TGTGCCTGGAGCCGCGGAGGTGAAGCTTTCTTT CAWSRGGEAFF
TRBJ1-2 TRBV6-5 . . TGTGCCAGCAGTTACTCGAAAGGGGCCAATGGCTACACCTTC CASSYSKGANGYTF
TRBJ1-1 TRBV11-2 TRBD1 once TGTGCCAGCAGCTTAGATAGGCCCGGCAGGGGGGTATGGGATACTGAAGCTTTCTTT CASSLDRPGRGVWDTEAFF
TRBJ2-3 TRBV7-9 . . TGTGCCAGCAGCTTAAGGGGGACCACTAGCACAGATACGCAGTATTTT CASSLRGTTSTDTQYF
TRBJ2-1 TRBV20-1 . few TGCAGTGCTAGTGATCTAGCGAGATTAGGGACGCAGTTCTTC CSASDLARLGTQFF
TRBJ2-1 TRBV5-1 TRBD1 . TGCGCCAGCAACACCTGGGGACAGGGTGAGCAGTTCTTC CASNTWGQGEQFF
TRBJ1-5 TRBV21-1 . . TGTGCCAGCAGCGCCCGGGACAGGGGGCGTTGGGGAGGATTAAGACAGCCCCAGCATTTT CASSARDRGRWGGLRQPQHF
TRBJ2-3 TRBV24-1 TRBD2 . TGTGCCACCAGTGTCACCGGGACTAGGCACAGGGAAACGCAGTATTTT CATSVTGTRHRETQYF
TRBJ1-4 TRBV15 TRBD1 . TGTGCCACCAGCAGACCGGGACAGTGGAGGGATGAAAAACTGTTTTTT CATSRPGQWRDEKLFF
TRBJ1-1 TRBV6-5 . . TGTGCCAGCAGTTATGGCTCCCTGCCCGGGACTGAAGCTTTCTTT CASSYGSLPGTEAFF
TRBJ1-2 TRBV7-8 . . TGTGCCAGCAGTGCGGGCGTCGACTATGGCTACACCTTC CASSAGVDYGYTF
TRBJ1-4 TRBV6-5 TRBD1 . TGTGCCAGCAAAGAGGGACAGGGGGCATGGGAAAAACTGTTTTTT CASKEGQGAWEKLFF
TRBJ2-7 TRBV4-2 TRBD2 . TGTGCCAGCAGCCAACTCCGGGGCGGGAGGAGCTCCTACGAGCAGTACTTC CASSQLRGGRSSYEQYF
TRBJ1-1 TRBV3-1/TRBV3-2 . . TGTGCCAGCAGACAGGAAGGGCAGGGGTACGCCACTGAAGCTTTCTTT CASRQEGQGYATEAFF
TRBJ1-4 TRBV7-9 . . TGTGCCAGCAGCACAAGAAGTCCCGTTGAAAAACTGTTTTTT CASSTRSPVEKLFF
TRBJ2-5 TRBV10-3 . once TGTGCCATCAGGACAGGCCCGGGGGAGACCCAGTACTTC CAIRTGPGETQYF
TRBJ2-1 TRBV29-1 . . TGCAGCGTCCAAGACAGCAATGAGCAGTTCTTC CSVQDSNEQFF
TRBJ1-4 TRBV5-1 TRBD1 . TGCGCCAGCAGCTTGGAAGACAGGGATGAAAAACTGTTTTTT CASSLEDRDEKLFF
TRBJ1-1 TRBV7-9 . . TGTGCCAGCAGCTCAGGTGGGAACACTGAAGCTTTCTTT CASSSGGNTEAFF
TRBJ1-1 TRBV7-6 TRBD1 . TGTGCCAGCACTACTCCCCAGGGGGCAACGAACACTGAAGCTTTCTTT CASTTPQGATNTEAFF
TRBJ1-2 TRBV15 TRBD1 . TGTGCCACCAGCAGAGAACAGGGGGATTTGGAGGGCTACACCTTC CATSREQGDLEGYTF
TRBJ1-5 TRBV19 . . TGTGCCAGTAGTATAACAGGGATAAGGGGGCAGCCCCAGCATTTT CASSITGIRGQPQHF
TRBJ1-5 TRBV5-1 TRBD1 once TGCGCCAGCAGCCGACCCATTGGACAGGCCCTCTATAGCAATCAGCCCCAGCATTTT CASSRPIGQALYSNQPQHF
TRBJ1-1 TRBV18 TRBD1 once TGTGCCAGCTCGGTTCTTGTACAGGGGAAGGGCACTGAAGCTTTCTTT CASSVLVQGKGTEAFF